These 9 T cell receptor beta chains were sequenced from one sample in a study of beta chain features in type 1 diabetes. What was sequenced were expressed TCRB transcripts, since all of the isolated RNA had been reverse transcribed. TCRdb's table, derived via immunoSEQ multiplex PCR, lists solely in-frame clones and lacks some. There are approximately 250,000 clones in the sample; 13% to 15% occur only once, and around 0.03% lies in the top ten. Sequencing was carried out using naive CD4+ T cells from blood. The receptors derive from a woman between 40 and 55 years old in good health.

The sample holds a few counts of this clone. Here the CDR3 reads CAMPGQGGNAFF. DNA of the CDR3: TGTGCTATGCCGGGACAGGGGGGAAACGCTTTCTTT. The genes are TRBV12-5 and TRBJ1-1, with 11 nucleotides matching TRBD1. CDR1 and CDR2 from the germline V gene are LGHNT and FRNRAP. There are 12 residues in the CDR3. Trimming took 10 bases from V and 11 from J; bases not matched to a gene: 9. Full variable domain (remainder filled in from reference TRBV12-5 and TRBJ1-1): DARVTQTPRHKVTEMGQEVTMRCQPILGHNTVFWYRQTMMQGLELLAYFRNRAPLDDSGMPKDRFSAEMPDATLATLKIQPSEPRDSAVYFCAMPGQGGNAFFGQGTRLTVV.

V usage is TRBV5-1 and J usage is TRBJ1-4; no clear D. V was pared by 4 bases and J by 0 bases, with 13 bases between. Germline V lookup: CDR1 SGHRS, CDR2 YFSETQ. There are 16 residues in the CDR3. The CDR3 loop reads CASSEWTRATNEKLFF. CDR3 in DNA: TGCGCCAGCAGCGAATGGACGAGGGCAACTAATGAAAAACTGTTTTTT.

This clone was detected only a few times. The genes are TRBV5-4 and TRBJ2-7; 7 nucleotides line up with TRBD2. The V gene's germline CDR1 is SGHNT and CDR2 YYREEE (reference sequence). Trimming took 0 bases from V and 6 from J; bases not matched to a gene: 15. The CDR3 has 17 amino acids. CDR3 nucleotides: TGTGCCAGCAGCTTGGATTTTGGGAGGGAGGTCCCTCGCGAGCAGTACTTC. Encoded protein: CASSLDFGREVPREQYF.

The table lists this clone with a few counts. This rearrangement joins TRBV20-1 to TRBJ2-5, with D possibly TRBD2 on 5 matching bases. The J call may be faulty, since TRBJ2-7 better matches the DNA end. The CDR3 is 10 residues long. Germline values: CDR1 DFQATT, CDR2 SNEGSKA (reference sequence). This CDR3 reads CSANGGEQYF. CDR3 coding DNA: TGCAGTGCCAACGGAGGCGAGCAGTACTTC.

Points on this clone: Other DNA sequences within the sample encode an identical CDR3. The chain has TRBV5-1 and TRBJ1-2; maybe TRBD1 (6 bases). Trimming took off 0 bases at V and 1 base at J, with 7 bases between the two ends. The length of the CDR3 is 14 residues. CDR1 and CDR2 (germline): SGHRS, YFSETQ. Here the CDR3 reads CASSLEGGNYGYTF. The CDR3 DNA reads TGCGCCAGCAGCTTGGAAGGGGGTAACTATGGCTACACCTTC.

In this sample, this clone turned up a few times. The gene calls are TRBV25-1 and TRBJ1-2, with TRBD1 matching over 11 bases. The germline gives CDR1 MGHDK, CDR2 SYGVNS. V lost 3 bases to trimming and J lost 5 bases; unmatched junction nucleotides: 8. The CDR3 covers 16 residues. The CDR3 DNA reads TGTGCCAGCAGTGACTCAGGGACAGGGGGATGGTATGGCTACACCTTC. Protein product: CASSDSGTGGWYGYTF.

This chain uses TRBV29-1 with TRBJ2-7; D is uncertain. V gave up 4 bases and J gave up 0 bases, with 10 bases separating them. Germline V gene sequence: CDR1 SQVTM, CDR2 ANQGSEA. This CDR3 comprises 13 residues. The CDR3 loop reads CSVGATSSYEQYF. CDR3 nucleotides: TGCAGCGTTGGAGCTACGAGCTCCTACGAGCAGTACTTC.

The V call is TRBV5-4, the J call TRBJ2-7, with 7 bases matching TRBD1. Germline V gene data show CDR1 as SGHNT and CDR2 as YYREEE (reference sequence). V was pared by 4 bases and J by 1 base, with 5 bases of the junction left unmatched. The CDR3 sequence is 14 residues long. The DNA of the CDR3 is TGTGCCAGCAGCAGGCAGGGGGTTTCCTACGAGCAGTACTTC. Its translation: CASSRQGVSYEQYF.

The chain links TRBV9 to TRBJ1-1; D call uncertain. CDR1 is SGDLS, CDR2 YYNGEE, per germline. V was clipped by 1 base and J by 4 bases, with 11 bases between them. This CDR3 comprises 14 residues. The DNA of the CDR3 is TGTGCCAGCAGCGTAAGAAGCCTGAGCACTGAAGCTTTCTTT. It specifies CASSVRSLSTEAFF.